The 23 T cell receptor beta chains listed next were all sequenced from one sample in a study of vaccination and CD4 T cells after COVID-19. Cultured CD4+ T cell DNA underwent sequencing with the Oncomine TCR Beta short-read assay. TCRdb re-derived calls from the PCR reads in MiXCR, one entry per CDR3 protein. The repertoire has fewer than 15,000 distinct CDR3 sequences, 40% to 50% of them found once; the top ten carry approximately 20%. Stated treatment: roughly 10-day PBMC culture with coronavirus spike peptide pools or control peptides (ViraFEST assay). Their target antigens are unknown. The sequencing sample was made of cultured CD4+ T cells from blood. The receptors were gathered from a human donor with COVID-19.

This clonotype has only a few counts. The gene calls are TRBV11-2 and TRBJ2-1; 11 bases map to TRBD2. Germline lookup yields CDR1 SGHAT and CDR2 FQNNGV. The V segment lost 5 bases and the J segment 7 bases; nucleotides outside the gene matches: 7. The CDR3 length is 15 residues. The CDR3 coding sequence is TGTGCCAGCAGCGCCCGACTAGCGGGGTCTAATGAGCAGTTCTTC. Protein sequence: CASSARLAGSNEQFF.

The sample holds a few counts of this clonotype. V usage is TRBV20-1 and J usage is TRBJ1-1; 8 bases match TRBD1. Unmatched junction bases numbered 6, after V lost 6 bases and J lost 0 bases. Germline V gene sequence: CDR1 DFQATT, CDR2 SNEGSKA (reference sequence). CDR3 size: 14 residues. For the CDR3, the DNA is TGCAGTGCCGATAGGACAGGGATGAACACTGAAGCTTTCTTT. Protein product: CSADRTGMNTEAFF.

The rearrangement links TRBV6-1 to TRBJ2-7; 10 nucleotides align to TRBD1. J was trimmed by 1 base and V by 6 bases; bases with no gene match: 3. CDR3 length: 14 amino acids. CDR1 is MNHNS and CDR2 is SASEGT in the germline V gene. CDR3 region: CASRSGQGSYEQYF. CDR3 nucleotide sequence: TGTGCCAGCAGGTCGGGACAGGGGTCCTACGAGCAGTACTTC.

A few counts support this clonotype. The CDR3, as DNA: TGTGCCAGCAGTTTTCAGGCCAGGGGGCAATCACCCCTCCACTTT. Residues: CASSFQARGQSPLHF. The chain joins TRBV12-3 or TRBV12-4 to TRBJ1-6; 8 bases line up with TRBD1. There are 15 residues in the CDR3. The V and J ends lost 3 bases and 10 bases, in that order; junction bases with no gene match: 8.

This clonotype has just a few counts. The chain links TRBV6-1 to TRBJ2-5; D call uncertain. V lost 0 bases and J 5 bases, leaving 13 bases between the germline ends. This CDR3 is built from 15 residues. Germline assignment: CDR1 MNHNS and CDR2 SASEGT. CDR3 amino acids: CASSEAPRARETQYF. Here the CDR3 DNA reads TGTGCCAGCAGTGAAGCCCCTAGGGCCCGGGAGACCCAGTACTTC.

In nucleotides, the CDR3 is TGTGCCAGCATGGGACAGAACCTTTATAATTCACCCCTCCACTTT. This codes for CASMGQNLYNSPLHF. The chain links TRBV6-1 to TRBJ1-6; 7 nucleotides line up with TRBD1. Germline trimming cut 7 bases from V and 4 bases from J; bases unmatched to any gene: 7. CDR3 length equals 15 residues. Germline CDR1 and CDR2: MNHNS and SASEGT.

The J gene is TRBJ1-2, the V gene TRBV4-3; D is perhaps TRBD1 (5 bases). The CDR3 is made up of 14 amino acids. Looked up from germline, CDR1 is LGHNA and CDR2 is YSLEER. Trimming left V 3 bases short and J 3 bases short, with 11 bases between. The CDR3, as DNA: TGCGCCAGCAGCCACCTGGGACGGGACTATGGCTACACCTTC. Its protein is CASSHLGRDYGYTF.

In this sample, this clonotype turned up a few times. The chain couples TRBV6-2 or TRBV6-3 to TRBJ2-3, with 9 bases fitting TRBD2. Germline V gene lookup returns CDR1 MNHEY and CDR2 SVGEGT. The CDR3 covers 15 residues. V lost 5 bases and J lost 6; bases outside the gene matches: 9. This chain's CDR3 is CASSQAAGGMDTQYF. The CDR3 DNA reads TGTGCCAGCAGTCAAGCCGCGGGGGGGATGGATACGCAGTATTTT.

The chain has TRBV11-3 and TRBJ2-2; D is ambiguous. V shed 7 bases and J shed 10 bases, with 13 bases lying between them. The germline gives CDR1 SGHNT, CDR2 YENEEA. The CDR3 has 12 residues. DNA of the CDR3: TGTGCCAGCACTTCCTCGGAAGCGGAGCTGTTTTTT. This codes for CASTSSEAELFF.

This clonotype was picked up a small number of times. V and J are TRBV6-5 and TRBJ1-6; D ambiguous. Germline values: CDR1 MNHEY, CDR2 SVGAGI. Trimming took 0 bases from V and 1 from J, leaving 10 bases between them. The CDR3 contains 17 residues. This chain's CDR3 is CASSYSIQASYNSPLHF. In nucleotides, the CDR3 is TGTGCCAGCAGTTACTCGATTCAGGCTTCCTATAATTCACCCCTCCACTTT.

CDR3 in DNA: TGCGCCAGCAGCCTAGCTCCCACAGATACGCAGTATTTT. Protein sequence: CASSLAPTDTQYF. This chain uses TRBV4-3 with TRBJ2-3; D remains ambiguous. CDR1 is LGHNA, CDR2 YSLEER, per germline. This CDR3 is built from 13 residues. The V end lost 4 bases, the J end lost 2 bases, and 7 bases lay between the germline ends.

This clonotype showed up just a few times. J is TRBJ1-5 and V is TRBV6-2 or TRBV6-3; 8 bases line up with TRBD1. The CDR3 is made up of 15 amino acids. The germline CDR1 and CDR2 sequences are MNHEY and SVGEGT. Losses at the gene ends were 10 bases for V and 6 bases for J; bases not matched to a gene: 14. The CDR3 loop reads CATRQGTAEVQPQHF. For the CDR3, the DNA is TGTGCCACCCGACAGGGGACAGCGGAGGTTCAGCCCCAGCATTTT.

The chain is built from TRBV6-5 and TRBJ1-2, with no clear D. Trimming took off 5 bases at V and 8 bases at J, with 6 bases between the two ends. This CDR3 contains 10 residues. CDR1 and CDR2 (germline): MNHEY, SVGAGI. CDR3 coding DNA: TGTGCCAGCAGTAACTTCGGCTACACCTTC. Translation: CASSNFGYTF.

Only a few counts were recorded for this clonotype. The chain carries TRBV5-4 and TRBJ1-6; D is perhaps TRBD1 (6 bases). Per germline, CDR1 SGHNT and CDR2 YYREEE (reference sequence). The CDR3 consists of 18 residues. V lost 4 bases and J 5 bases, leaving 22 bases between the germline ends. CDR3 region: CASSQMTRGPTNNSPLHF. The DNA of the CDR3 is TGTGCCAGCAGCCAGATGACCAGGGGACCAACCAATAATTCACCCCTCCACTTT.

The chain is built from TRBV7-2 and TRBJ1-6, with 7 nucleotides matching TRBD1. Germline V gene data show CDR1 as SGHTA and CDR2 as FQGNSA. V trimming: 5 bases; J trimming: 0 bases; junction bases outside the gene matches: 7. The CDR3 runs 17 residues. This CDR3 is CASSVRQGLSYNSPLHF. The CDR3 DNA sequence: TGTGCCAGCAGCGTTAGACAGGGACTCTCCTATAATTCACCCCTCCACTTT. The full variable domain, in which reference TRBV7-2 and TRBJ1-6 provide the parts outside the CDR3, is GAGVSQSPSNKVTEKGKDVELRCDPISGHTALYWYRQSLGQGLEFLIYFQGNSAPDKSGLPSDRFSAERTGGSVSTLTIQRTQQEDSAVYLCASSVRQGLSYNSPLHFGNGTRLTVT.

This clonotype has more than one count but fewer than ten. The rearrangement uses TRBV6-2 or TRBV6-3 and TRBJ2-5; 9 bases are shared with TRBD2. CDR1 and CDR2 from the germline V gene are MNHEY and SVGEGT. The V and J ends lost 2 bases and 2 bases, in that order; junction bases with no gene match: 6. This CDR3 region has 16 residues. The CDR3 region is CASSYPGLAHQETQYF. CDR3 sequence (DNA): TGTGCCAGCAGTTACCCCGGACTAGCGCATCAAGAGACCCAGTACTTC.

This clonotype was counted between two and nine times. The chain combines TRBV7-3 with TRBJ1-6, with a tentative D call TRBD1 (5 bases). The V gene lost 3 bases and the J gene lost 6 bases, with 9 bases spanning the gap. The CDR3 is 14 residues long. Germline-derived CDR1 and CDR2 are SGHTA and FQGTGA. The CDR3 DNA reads TGTGCCAGCAGCTTCAGGGCGGGTAATTCACCCCTCCACTTT. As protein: CASSFRAGNSPLHF. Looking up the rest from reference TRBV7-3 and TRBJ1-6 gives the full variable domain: GAGVSQTPSNKVTEKGKYVELRCDPISGHTALYWYRQSLGQGPEFLIYFQGTGAADDSGLPNDRFFAVRPEGSVSTLKIQRTERGDSAVYLCASSFRAGNSPLHFGNGTRLTVT.

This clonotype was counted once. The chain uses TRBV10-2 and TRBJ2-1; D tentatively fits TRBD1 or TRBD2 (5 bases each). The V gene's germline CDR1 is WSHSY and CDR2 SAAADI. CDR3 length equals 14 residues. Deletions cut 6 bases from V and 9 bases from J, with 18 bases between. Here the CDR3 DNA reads TGCGCCAGCAGACCGGGACGCCTCCTTAGTGAGCAGTTCTTC. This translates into CASRPGRLLSEQFF.

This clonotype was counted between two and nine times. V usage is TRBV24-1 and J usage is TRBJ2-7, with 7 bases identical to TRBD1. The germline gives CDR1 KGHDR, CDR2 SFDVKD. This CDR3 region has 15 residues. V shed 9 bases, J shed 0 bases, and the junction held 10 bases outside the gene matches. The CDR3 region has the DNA TGTGCCACCCCAACAGGGGACCGTGGCTCCTACGAGCAGTACTTC. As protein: CATPTGDRGSYEQYF.

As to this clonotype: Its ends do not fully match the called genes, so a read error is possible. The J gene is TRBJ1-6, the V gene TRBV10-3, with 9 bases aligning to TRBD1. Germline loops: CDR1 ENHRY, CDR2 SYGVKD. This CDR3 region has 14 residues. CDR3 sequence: CAIKPQGADSPPHF. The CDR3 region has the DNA TGTGCCATCAAACCACAGGGGGCTGATTCACCCCCCCACTTT.

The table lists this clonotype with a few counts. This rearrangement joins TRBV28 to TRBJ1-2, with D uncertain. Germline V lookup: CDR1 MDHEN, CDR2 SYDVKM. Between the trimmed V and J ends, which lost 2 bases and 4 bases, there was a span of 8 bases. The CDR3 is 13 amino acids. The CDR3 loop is CASSLARRYGYTF. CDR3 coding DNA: TGTGCCAGCAGTTTAGCCAGGCGCTATGGCTACACCTTC.

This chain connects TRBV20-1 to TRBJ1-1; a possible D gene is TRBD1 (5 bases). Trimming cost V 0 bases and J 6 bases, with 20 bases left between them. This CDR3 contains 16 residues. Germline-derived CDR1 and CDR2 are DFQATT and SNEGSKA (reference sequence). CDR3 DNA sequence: TGCAGTGCTAGAGATCTCCTTGGGGCAGTCCCCCCTGAAGCTTTCTTT. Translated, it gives CSARDLLGAVPPEAFF.

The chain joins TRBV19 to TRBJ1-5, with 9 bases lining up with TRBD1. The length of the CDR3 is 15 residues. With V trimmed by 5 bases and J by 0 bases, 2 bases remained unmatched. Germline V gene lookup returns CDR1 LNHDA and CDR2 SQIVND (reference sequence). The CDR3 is CASSGTGSSNQPQHF. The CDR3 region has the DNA TGTGCCAGTAGTGGGACAGGGTCTAGCAATCAGCCCCAGCATTTT. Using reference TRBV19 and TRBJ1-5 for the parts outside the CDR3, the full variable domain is DGGITQSPKYLFRKEGQNVTLSCEQNLNHDAMYWYRQDPGQGLRLIYYSQIVNDFQKGDIAEGYSVSREKKESFPLTVTSAQKNPTAFYLCASSGTGSSNQPQHFGDGTRLSIL.